Listed below are T cell receptor beta chains from one sample, sequenced in a study of brain T cells in children with intractable seizures. The assay was immunoSEQ multiplex PCR, and TCRdb's table has in-frame clones only and misses some. The sample consists of about 340,000 clones, over 90% of them appearing once. The specimen was peripheral blood, collected 4 to 5 months after surgery. The receptors shown here come from a boy less than two years old with tuberous sclerosis and intractable seizures. The conserved cysteine and the conserved F or W are not part of the CDR3 here. Fields, in order: V gene, J gene, CDR3 protein.

v_gene: TRBV7-9; j_gene: TRBJ2-1; CDR3aa: ASSFPFGINEQF
v_gene: TRBV5-1; j_gene: TRBJ1-2; CDR3aa: ASSFEGARDNYGYT
v_gene: TRBV2; j_gene: TRBJ1-2; CDR3aa: ASTGSGYT
v_gene: TRBV2; j_gene: TRBJ2-7; CDR3aa: ASSELRLAGPEQY
v_gene: TRBV6-1; j_gene: TRBJ2-7; CDR3aa: ASSEAVGTVNLYEQY
v_gene: TRBV5-6; j_gene: TRBJ2-1; CDR3aa: ASGHSSYNEQF
v_gene: TRBV3-1/TRBV3-2; j_gene: TRBJ2-7; CDR3aa: ASSQVGGANEQY
v_gene: TRBV5-1; j_gene: TRBJ2-7; CDR3aa: ASKISGGAGEQY
v_gene: TRBV6-5; j_gene: TRBJ1-4; CDR3aa: ASSSRGGREKLF
v_gene: TRBV19; j_gene: TRBJ2-1; CDR3aa: ASSTQIYNEQF
v_gene: TRBV19; j_gene: TRBJ1-3; CDR3aa: ASSLQVGSGNTIY
v_gene: TRBV21-1; j_gene: TRBJ1-2; CDR3aa: ASSTPGPSFHGYT
v_gene: TRBV25-1; j_gene: TRBJ2-5; CDR3aa: ASSALTGAQY
v_gene: TRBV29-1; j_gene: TRBJ2-7; CDR3aa: SVEGGTSSYEQY
v_gene: TRBV6-5; j_gene: TRBJ2-7; CDR3aa: ASGTGQGRVEQY
v_gene: TRBV7-9; j_gene: TRBJ2-3; CDR3aa: ASSSASGGTDTQY
v_gene: TRBV9; j_gene: TRBJ1-3; CDR3aa: ASNTGGMGNTIY
v_gene: TRBV3-1/TRBV3-2; j_gene: TRBJ1-1; CDR3aa: ASSPGGTGDTEAF
v_gene: TRBV10-1; j_gene: TRBJ1-2; CDR3aa: ASSYGQGQIYGYT
v_gene: TRBV29-1; j_gene: TRBJ2-7; CDR3aa: SVDLGVDEQY
v_gene: TRBV27; j_gene: TRBJ2-7; CDR3aa: ASSNTLAEQY
v_gene: TRBV25-1; j_gene: TRBJ1-5; CDR3aa: ASGAGTGNQPQH
v_gene: TRBV6-6; j_gene: TRBJ2-4; CDR3aa: ASRRGSAKNIQY
v_gene: TRBV18; j_gene: TRBJ2-2; CDR3aa: ASSPEYQGPGELF
v_gene: TRBV5-1; j_gene: TRBJ1-3; CDR3aa: ASSQDKWGNTIY
v_gene: TRBV13; j_gene: TRBJ1-4; CDR3aa: ASSHAGTGTEKLF
v_gene: TRBV19; j_gene: TRBJ2-6; CDR3aa: ASSITGDGANVLT
v_gene: TRBV6-5; j_gene: TRBJ2-5; CDR3aa: ASSSGGQQETQY
v_gene: TRBV12-3/TRBV12-4; j_gene: TRBJ1-6; CDR3aa: ASSLGLYLH
v_gene: TRBV5-6; j_gene: TRBJ2-5; CDR3aa: ASSGTSDHQETQY
v_gene: TRBV2; j_gene: TRBJ2-1; CDR3aa: ASKLGSNNEQF
v_gene: TRBV28; j_gene: TRBJ1-2; CDR3aa: ASSGGGYYGYT
v_gene: TRBV12-3/TRBV12-4; j_gene: TRBJ2-1; CDR3aa: ASREELAGEQF
v_gene: TRBV4-2; j_gene: TRBJ2-3; CDR3aa: ASSPGQGQY
v_gene: TRBV30; j_gene: TRBJ1-3; CDR3aa: AWRDRNSGNTIY
v_gene: TRBV19; j_gene: TRBJ2-1; CDR3aa: ASKPGSFFGTAGNEQF
v_gene: TRBV5-1; j_gene: TRBJ1-2; CDR3aa: ASRGGRTPQRGYT
v_gene: TRBV29-1; j_gene: TRBJ1-2; CDR3aa: SAGEGDITTWDYGYT
v_gene: TRBV3-1/TRBV3-2; j_gene: TRBJ2-7; CDR3aa: ASSQDMVSYEQY
v_gene: TRBV9; j_gene: TRBJ2-3; CDR3aa: ASSPERGGRPDTQY
v_gene: TRBV4-1; j_gene: TRBJ2-7; CDR3aa: ASSQEDRGAYEQY
v_gene: TRBV7-8; j_gene: TRBJ2-7; CDR3aa: ASSLVSYEQY
v_gene: TRBV19; j_gene: TRBJ1-1; CDR3aa: ASSPTVNTEAF
v_gene: TRBV3-1/TRBV3-2; j_gene: TRBJ1-6; CDR3aa: ASSQDRTGDGSPLH
v_gene: TRBV27; j_gene: TRBJ2-7; CDR3aa: ASRLAGGPSYEQY
v_gene: TRBV7-2; j_gene: TRBJ2-1; CDR3aa: ASSLGWGDNEQF
v_gene: TRBV30; j_gene: TRBJ2-7; CDR3aa: ACFRGQGVEQY
v_gene: TRBV7-9; j_gene: TRBJ2-1; CDR3aa: ASRGAGGSYEQF
v_gene: TRBV24-1; j_gene: TRBJ2-1; CDR3aa: ATSDRLAGGPDEQF